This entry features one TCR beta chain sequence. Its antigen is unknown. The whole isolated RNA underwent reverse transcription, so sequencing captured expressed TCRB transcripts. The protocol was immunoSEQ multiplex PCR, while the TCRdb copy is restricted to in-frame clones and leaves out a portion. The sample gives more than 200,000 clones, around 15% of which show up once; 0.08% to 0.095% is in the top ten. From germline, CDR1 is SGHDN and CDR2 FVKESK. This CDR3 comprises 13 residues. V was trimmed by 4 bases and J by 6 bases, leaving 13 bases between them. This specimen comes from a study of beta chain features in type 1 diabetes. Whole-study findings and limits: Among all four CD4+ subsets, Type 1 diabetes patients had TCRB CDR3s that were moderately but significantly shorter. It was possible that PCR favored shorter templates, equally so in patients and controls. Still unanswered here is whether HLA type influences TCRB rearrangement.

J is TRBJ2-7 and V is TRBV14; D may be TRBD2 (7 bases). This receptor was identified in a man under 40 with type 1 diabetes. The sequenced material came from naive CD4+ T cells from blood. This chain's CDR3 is CASSLTGGGEQYF. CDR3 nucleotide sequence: TGTGCCAGCAGCCTGACAGGCGGGGGCGAGCAGTACTTC.